These 32 T cell receptor beta chains were sequenced from one sample in a study of cytomegalovirus exposure and HLA in healthy donors. The PCR was carried out with 60 Vbeta primers and 13 Jbeta primers. Assay used: immunoSEQ multiplex PCR; TCRdb lists only in-frame clones, some missing. The profile shows about 120,000 clones, over 8.5% of them singletons. What was sequenced was PBMCs. These TCRs come from a woman aged 40 to 49 in good health and CMV-seropositive.

This clone was found a few times. The J gene is TRBJ2-7, the V gene TRBV28, with TRBD2 identical over 10 bases. V was pared by 3 bases and J by 7 bases, with 9 bases of the junction left unmatched. Germline lookup yields CDR1 MDHEN and CDR2 SYDVKM. The CDR3 sequence is 15 residues long. The CDR3 sequence: CASSFGLAGDWEQYF. The DNA for the CDR3 is TGTGCCAGCAGTTTTGGGCTAGCGGGGGATTGGGAGCAGTACTTC.

The gene calls are TRBV11-2 and TRBJ2-3; the match to TRBD2 covers 8 bases. The CDR3 sequence is 17 residues long. Germline V CDR1 and CDR2: SGHAT, FQNNGV. Trimming removed 1 base from V and 1 base from J; junction bases left unmatched: 7. The CDR3 DNA follows: TGTGCCAGCAGCTTAGTGGCCGGGGGGGCCGGCACAGATACGCAGTATTTT. Translation: CASSLVAGGAGTDTQYF.

CDR3 nucleotides: TGTGCCAGCAGCTCAATTAGAGGGGACAGGGGGTATGAGCAGTTCTTC. Translation gives CASSSIRGDRGYEQFF. The chain employs TRBV11-2 and TRBJ2-1; 11 positions agree with TRBD1. J was trimmed by 8 bases and V by 4 bases; bases with no gene match: 10. The CDR3 has 16 amino acids. The germline gives CDR1 SGHAT, CDR2 FQNNGV.

This sequence joins TRBV6-4 and TRBJ2-7, with 12 bases identical to TRBD1. Germline lookup yields CDR1 MRHNA and CDR2 SNTAGT. The CDR3 runs to 15 residues. Trimming at V came to 2 bases and at J to 5 bases, leaving 4 bases not matched to a gene. CDR3 coding DNA: TGTGCCAGCAGTGACGCCGGGACAGGGGGCGACGAGCAGTACTTC. Protein sequence: CASSDAGTGGDEQYF.

This clone was observed a handful of times. The chain links TRBV7-5 to TRBJ2-2; the D segment call TRBD2 is taken from the table without a DNA check. TRBV7-5 is described as a pseudogene. The CDR3 contains 13 residues. The DNA for the CDR3 is TGTGCCAGCAGCACTCACCCGACCGGGGAGCTGTTTTTT. Translation gives CASSTHPTGELFF.

Here the CDR3 reads CASSQSAREENYGYTF. The CDR3 bases are TGCGCCAGCAGTCAATCTGCGAGGGAAGAGAACTATGGCTACACCTTC. J is TRBJ1-2 and V is TRBV23-1; unclear D gene. Being an ORF, TRBV23-1 has a function that is uncertain. This CDR3 region has 16 residues. V lost 0 bases and J 2 bases, leaving 13 bases between the germline ends.

This clone was seen a handful of times. The chain recombines TRBV7-9 with TRBJ2-7; the match to TRBD2 covers 10 bases. V gave up 4 bases and J gave up 7 bases; unmatched junction bases: 7. The CDR3 is 14 residues long. Germline assignment: CDR1 SEHNR and CDR2 FQNEAQ (reference sequence). The CDR3 sequence: CASSYLAGGSEQYF. In DNA, the CDR3 is TGTGCCAGCAGCTATTTAGCGGGGGGTTCTGAGCAGTACTTC.

This chain uses TRBV18 with TRBJ2-7; D is unresolved. Germline CDR1 KGHSH, CDR2 LQKENI. The CDR3 is made up of 14 amino acids. V dropped 2 bases and J dropped 4 bases, with 12 bases sitting between them. Written as DNA, the CDR3 is TGTGCCAGCTCACCATCTTTGGGCATATACGAGCAGTACTTC. Encoded protein: CASSPSLGIYEQYF.

This clone was found a few times. The chain couples TRBV30 to TRBJ1-6; D is undetermined. V was pared by 5 bases and J by 4 bases, with 9 bases between. Looked up from germline, CDR1 is GTSNPN and CDR2 is SVGIG (reference sequence). The CDR3 is 13 amino acids. CDR3 sequence (DNA): TGTGCCTGGGGCCGGGATTATAATTCACCCCTCCACTTT. It is translated as CAWGRDYNSPLHF.

This clone has only a few counts. This chain uses TRBV4-1 with TRBJ1-6, with 9 bases that match TRBD1. CDR1 is MGHRA, CDR2 YSYEKL, per germline. V lost 4 bases, J lost 10 bases, and 11 bases stayed unmatched. The CDR3 extends over 16 amino acids. CDR3 nucleotide sequence: TGCGCCAGCAGCCTAAAACAGGGGGCTAGTAGATCACCCCTCCACTTT. It is translated as CASSLKQGASRSPLHF.

CDR3 amino acids: CSVEQGQETQYF. The CDR3 DNA is TGCAGCGTTGAGCAGGGCCAAGAGACCCAGTACTTC. The chain combines TRBV29-1 with TRBJ2-5; weak D call: TRBD1 (5 bases). Trimming removed 3 bases from V and 1 base from J, with 6 bases in between. Germline V gives CDR1 SQVTM, CDR2 ANQGSEA. This CDR3 contains 12 residues.

The chain is built from TRBV16 and TRBJ1-1; weak D call: TRBD1 (5 bases). The CDR3 is 12 residues long. The germline V gene has CDR1 KGHSY and CDR2 FQNENV. V lost 8 bases and J 5 bases, leaving 12 bases between the germline ends. The CDR3 DNA reads TGTGCCAGCTCCGACGGGGGGACTGAAGCTTTCTTT. It yields the protein CASSDGGTEAFF.

The genes are TRBV6-5 and TRBJ1-2, with TRBD1 as a possible D gene (5 bases). Trimming took 4 bases from V and 4 from J, leaving 10 bases between them. This CDR3 comprises 13 residues. The V gene's germline CDR1 is MNHEY and CDR2 SVGAGI. This CDR3 is CASSSTDIYGYTF. The CDR3 coding sequence is TGTGCCAGCAGTTCCACGGACATCTATGGCTACACCTTC.

This clone was detected only a few times. This specimen includes other DNA sequences encoding the same CDR3. The chain carries TRBV28 and TRBJ2-7; 8 nucleotides match TRBD1. The CDR3 is 14 amino acids. Unmatched junction bases numbered 6, after V lost 5 bases and J lost 3 bases. Germline values: CDR1 MDHEN, CDR2 SYDVKM. The CDR3 DNA reads TGTGCCAGCAGTCTTCGACAGGGGAGCTACGAGCAGTACTTC. Protein: CASSLRQGSYEQYF.

This clone has more than one count but fewer than ten. The gene calls are TRBV6-1 and TRBJ1-2; no reliable D call. V lost 6 bases to trimming and J lost 6 bases, with 14 bases between them. Germline V gene lookup returns CDR1 MNHNS and CDR2 SASEGT. The CDR3 contains 13 residues. The CDR3 protein is CASSSRGDDGYTF. The DNA for the CDR3 is TGTGCCAGCAGCTCCAGAGGAGATGATGGCTACACCTTC.

This clone has more than one count but fewer than ten. The genes are TRBV20-1 and TRBJ1-1; the D gene is possibly TRBD1 (5 bases). This CDR3 has 11 amino acids. CDR1 is DFQATT and CDR2 is SNEGSKA in the germline V gene (reference sequence). V lost 0 bases to trimming and J lost 11 bases, with 10 bases between them. In DNA, the CDR3 is TGCAGTGCTAGAGACAGGGCAAGGGCTTTCTTT. Its translation is CSARDRARAFF.

This clone has a handful of counts. The J gene is TRBJ2-7, the V gene TRBV12-5, with TRBD1 matching over 8 bases. The CDR3 is 12 amino acids. With 7 bases clipped from V and 9 bases from J, the junction kept 8 bases outside the gene matches. Germline lookup yields CDR1 LGHNT and CDR2 FRNRAP. As DNA, the CDR3 is TGTGCTAGTGCCATAGGACAGGGATGGCAGTACTTC. It yields the protein CASAIGQGWQYF. The full variable domain, in which reference TRBV12-5 and TRBJ2-7 provide the parts outside the CDR3, is DARVTQTPRHKVTEMGQEVTMRCQPILGHNTVFWYRQTMMQGLELLAYFRNRAPLDDSGMPKDRFSAEMPDATLATLKIQPSEPRDSAVYFCASAIGQGWQYFGPGTRLTVT.

The chain couples TRBV7-9 to TRBJ1-2; D gene uncertain. Trimming stripped 8 bases from V and 6 bases from J, with 10 bases between. The CDR3 length is 11 residues. Germline CDR1 reads SEHNR; CDR2 reads FQNEAQ (reference sequence). The DNA of the CDR3 is TGTGCCAGCGCGACGCGGGATGGCTACACCTTC. It is translated as CASATRDGYTF.

This chain uses TRBV4-2 with TRBJ1-4; D remains unclear. Germline CDR1 reads LGHNA; CDR2 reads YNFKEQ. The ends were cut back, 2 bases at V and 17 bases at J, with 21 bases in the middle. The CDR3 runs 14 residues. CDR3 loop: CASSQSPDPAGNFF. CDR3 DNA: TGTGCCAGCAGCCAAAGCCCGGACCCGGCGGGTAATTTTTTT.

This clone was found a few times. The J gene is TRBJ2-1, the V gene TRBV6-1; D may be TRBD2 (6 bases). Germline values: CDR1 MNHNS, CDR2 SASEGT. The CDR3 totals 15 residues. The V end was cut by 5 bases, the J end by 2 bases, with 13 bases between. The CDR3 nucleotides read TGTGCCAGCAGTATGAGGGACTCCACCTACAATGAGCAGTTCTTC. It is translated as CASSMRDSTYNEQFF.

This clone has a handful of counts. V usage is TRBV19 and J usage is TRBJ2-2; possible D gene TRBD1, 6 bases. V gave up 10 bases and J gave up 6 bases, with 15 bases separating them. CDR1 and CDR2 (germline): LNHDA, SQIVND (reference sequence). The CDR3 covers 13 residues. This chain's CDR3 is CAIQIGGSGELFF. As DNA, the CDR3 is TGTGCCATTCAGATAGGGGGTTCCGGGGAGCTGTTTTTT.

In its sample, this clone was seen a few times. This rearrangement joins TRBV19 to TRBJ1-2; a possible D gene is TRBD1 (5 bases). Trimming took 8 bases from V and 0 from J, leaving 7 bases between them. Per the germline V gene, CDR1 is LNHDA and CDR2 is SQIVND (reference sequence). This CDR3 is 12 amino acids long. The CDR3 reads CASAGPNYGYTF. The CDR3 DNA reads as TGTGCCAGTGCGGGGCCTAACTATGGCTACACCTTC. The full variable domain, its missing parts supplied by reference TRBV19 and TRBJ1-2, is DGGITQSPKYLFRKEGQNVTLSCEQNLNHDAMYWYRQDPGQGLRLIYYSQIVNDFQKGDIAEGYSVSREKKESFPLTVTSAQKNPTAFYLCASAGPNYGYTFGSGTRLTVV.

The CDR3 coding sequence is TGTGCCAGCTCACCAGCGTCCGCCAACGAGCAGTACTTC. Amino acids: CASSPASANEQYF. This chain joins TRBV18 and TRBJ2-7; no reliable D call. CDR3 length: 13 residues. Trimming shortened V by 2 bases and J by 5 bases, and 10 bases separated the two germline ends. Germline CDR1 is KGHSH and CDR2 is LQKENI.

This clone was observed a few times. V gene TRBV15 combines with J gene TRBJ1-2; no clear D gene. The CDR3 is made up of 14 amino acids. V lost 1 base, J lost 8 bases, and 14 bases lay in between. Germline CDR1 and CDR2: LNHNV and YYDKDF (reference sequence). CDR3 sequence reads: CATSRVRQSRGYTF. In DNA form, the CDR3 reads TGTGCCACCAGCAGAGTACGGCAATCTAGGGGCTACACCTTC. Full variable domain (outside the CDR3, taken from reference TRBV15 and TRBJ1-2): DAMVIQNPRYQVTQFGKPVTLSCSQTLNHNVMYWYQQKSSQAPKLLFHYYDKDFNNEADTPDNFQSRRPNTSFCFLDIRSPGLGDTAMYLCATSRVRQSRGYTFGSGTRLTVV.

The chain carries TRBV14 and TRBJ1-2; 10 bases align to TRBD1. V shed 5 bases, J shed 7 bases, and the junction held 10 bases outside the gene matches. The CDR3 totals 15 residues. Germline V gene data show CDR1 as SGHDN and CDR2 as FVKESK. CDR3 DNA sequence: TGTGCCAGCAGCAAAGCCGGGACAGGGGTGGGTGGCTACACCTTC. Encoded protein: CASSKAGTGVGGYTF. The full variable domain, in which reference TRBV14 and TRBJ1-2 provide the parts outside the CDR3, is EAGVTQFPSHSVIEKGQTVTLRCDPISGHDNLYWYRRVMGKEIKFLLHFVKESKQDESGMPNNRFLAERTGGTYSTLKVQPAELEDSGVYFCASSKAGTGVGGYTFGSGTRLTVV.

This chain uses TRBV28 with TRBJ2-1; a possible D gene is TRBD2 (6 bases). CDR3 length equals 15 residues. The germline gives CDR1 MDHEN, CDR2 SYDVKM. Between the trimmed V and J ends, which lost 6 bases and 5 bases, there was a span of 17 bases. The CDR3 protein is CASSLRGARDNEQFF. The CDR3 DNA sequence: TGTGCCAGCAGCCTCCGCGGGGCTCGGGACAATGAGCAGTTCTTC.

In its sample, this clone was seen a few times. The CDR3 DNA reads as TGCAGCGTTGTGAGGGGGTCCCCCTACGAGCAGTACTTC. It specifies CSVVRGSPYEQYF. The chain links TRBV29-1 to TRBJ2-7, with a weak D call TRBD1 (6 bases). This CDR3 is built from 13 residues. Trimming left V 4 bases short and J 2 bases short, with 12 bases between. Per germline, CDR1 SQVTM and CDR2 ANQGSEA.

The sample holds a few counts of this clone. This CDR3 is CASSHTDTQYF. The CDR3 DNA reads TGTGCCAGCAGCCACACAGATACGCAGTATTTT. The chain employs TRBV6-1 and TRBJ2-3; D is unresolved. This CDR3 is built from 11 residues. The V and J ends lost 6 bases and 2 bases respectively, with 3 bases between them. Germline values: CDR1 MNHNS, CDR2 SASEGT.

This clone was seen a handful of times. The CDR3 here is CASSRTWGTEAFF. CDR3 in DNA: TGTGCCAGCAGTCGGACATGGGGCACTGAAGCTTTCTTT. This chain uses TRBV11-3 with TRBJ1-1; a weak D match, TRBD1 (5 bases). The germline gives CDR1 SGHNT, CDR2 YENEEA. The CDR3 spans 13 residues. Trimming took 6 bases from V and 4 from J, leaving 12 bases between them.

This clone came up a few times. CDR3 sequence: CASSEADRGTATNYEQYF. CDR3 DNA: TGTGCCAGCAGTGAAGCCGACAGGGGGACGGCCACGAACTACGAGCAGTACTTC. This chain uses TRBV6-1 with TRBJ2-7, with 9 bases identical to TRBD1. J lost 3 bases, V lost 0 bases, and 12 bases had no gene match. Germline CDR1 MNHNS, CDR2 SASEGT. The CDR3 is 18 residues long.

The chain joins TRBV19 to TRBJ1-1; D uncertain. The CDR3 loop spans 13 amino acids. V was clipped by 3 bases and J by 0 bases, with 5 bases between them. Germline V lookup: CDR1 LNHDA, CDR2 SQIVND (reference sequence). The CDR3 here is CASSITLNTEAFF. The CDR3 coding sequence is TGTGCCAGTAGTATTACTTTGAACACTGAAGCTTTCTTT.

The chain has TRBV30 and TRBJ1-1; possibly TRBD1 for D (6 bases). V was shortened by 2 bases and J by 0 bases, with 16 bases between the two germline ends. The CDR3 extends over 16 amino acids. CDR1 is GTSNPN, CDR2 SVGIG, per germline (reference sequence). The CDR3 sequence: CAWSLPGGPMNTEAFF. CDR3 bases: TGTGCCTGGAGTCTCCCGGGGGGCCCGATGAACACTGAAGCTTTCTTT.